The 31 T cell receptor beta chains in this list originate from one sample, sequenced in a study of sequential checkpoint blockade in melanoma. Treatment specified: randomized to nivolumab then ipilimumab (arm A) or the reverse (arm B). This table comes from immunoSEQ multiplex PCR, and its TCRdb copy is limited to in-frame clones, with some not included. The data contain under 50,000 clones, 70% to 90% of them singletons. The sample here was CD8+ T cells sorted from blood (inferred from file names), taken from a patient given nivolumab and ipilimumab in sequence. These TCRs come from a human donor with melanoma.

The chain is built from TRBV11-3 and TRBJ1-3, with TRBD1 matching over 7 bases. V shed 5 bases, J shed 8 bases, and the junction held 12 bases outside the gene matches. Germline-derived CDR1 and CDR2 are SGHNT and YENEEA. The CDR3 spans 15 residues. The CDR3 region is CASSLYRGVPDTIYF. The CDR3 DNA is TGTGCCAGCAGCCTCTACAGGGGAGTACCCGACACCATATATTTT.

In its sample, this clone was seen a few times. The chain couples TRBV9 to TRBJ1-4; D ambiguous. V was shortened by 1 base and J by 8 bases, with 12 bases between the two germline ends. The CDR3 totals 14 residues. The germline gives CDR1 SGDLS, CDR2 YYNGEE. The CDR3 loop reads CASSVSSLGEKLFF. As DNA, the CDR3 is TGTGCCAGCAGCGTATCCAGTCTGGGCGAAAAACTGTTTTTT.

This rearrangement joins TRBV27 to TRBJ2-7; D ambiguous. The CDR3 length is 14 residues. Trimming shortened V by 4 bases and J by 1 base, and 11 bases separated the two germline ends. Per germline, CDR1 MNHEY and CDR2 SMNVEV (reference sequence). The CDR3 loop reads CASSSQVFSYEQYF. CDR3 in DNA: TGTGCCAGCAGTTCTCAGGTTTTTTCCTACGAGCAGTACTTC.

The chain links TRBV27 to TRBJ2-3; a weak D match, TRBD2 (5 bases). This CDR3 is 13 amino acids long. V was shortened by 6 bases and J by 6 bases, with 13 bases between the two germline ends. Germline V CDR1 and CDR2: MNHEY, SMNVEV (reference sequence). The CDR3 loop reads CASRPLGVDTQYF. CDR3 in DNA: TGTGCCAGCAGACCTCTCGGGGTGGATACGCAGTATTTT.

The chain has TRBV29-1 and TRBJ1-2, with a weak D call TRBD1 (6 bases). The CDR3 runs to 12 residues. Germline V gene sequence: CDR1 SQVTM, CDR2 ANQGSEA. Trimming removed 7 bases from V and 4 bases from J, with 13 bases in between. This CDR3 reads CSAKGGGYGYTF. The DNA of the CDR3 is TGCAGCGCCAAAGGGGGGGGCTATGGCTACACCTTC.

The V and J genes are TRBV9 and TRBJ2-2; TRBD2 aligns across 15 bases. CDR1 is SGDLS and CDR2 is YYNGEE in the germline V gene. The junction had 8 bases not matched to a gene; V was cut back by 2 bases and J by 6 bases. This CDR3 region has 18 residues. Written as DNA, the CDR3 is TGTGCCAGCAGCGTCGTCGGGACTAGCGGGAGGATTTCCGGGGAGCTGTTTTTT. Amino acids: CASSVVGTSGRISGELFF.

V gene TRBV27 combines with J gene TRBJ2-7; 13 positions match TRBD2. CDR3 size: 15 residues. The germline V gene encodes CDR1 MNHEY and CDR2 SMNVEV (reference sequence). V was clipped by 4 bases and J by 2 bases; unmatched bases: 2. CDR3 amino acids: CASSYGTSGAYEQYF. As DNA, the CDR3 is TGTGCCAGCAGTTACGGGACTAGCGGGGCCTACGAGCAGTACTTC.

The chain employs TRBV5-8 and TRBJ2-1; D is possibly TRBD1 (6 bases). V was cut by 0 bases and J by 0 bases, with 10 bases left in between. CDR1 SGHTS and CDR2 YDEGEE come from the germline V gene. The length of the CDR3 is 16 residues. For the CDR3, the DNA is TGTGCCAGCAGCTTGGACAGGGTGATCTCCTACAATGAGCAGTTCTTC. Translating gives CASSLDRVISYNEQFF.

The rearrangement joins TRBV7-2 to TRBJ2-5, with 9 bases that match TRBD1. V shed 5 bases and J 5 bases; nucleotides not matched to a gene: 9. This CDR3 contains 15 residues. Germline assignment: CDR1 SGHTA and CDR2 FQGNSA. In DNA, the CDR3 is TGTGCCAGCAGCGTAACAGGGGGCGCATGGGAGACCCAGTACTTC. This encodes CASSVTGGAWETQYF.

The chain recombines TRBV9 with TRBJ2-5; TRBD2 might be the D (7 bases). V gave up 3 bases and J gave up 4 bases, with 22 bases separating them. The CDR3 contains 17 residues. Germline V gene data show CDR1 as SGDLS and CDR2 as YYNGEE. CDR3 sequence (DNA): TGTGCCAGCAGCGGAAGGGAGGGGGGAACGGGCCGAGAGACCCAGTACTTC. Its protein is CASSGREGGTGRETQYF.

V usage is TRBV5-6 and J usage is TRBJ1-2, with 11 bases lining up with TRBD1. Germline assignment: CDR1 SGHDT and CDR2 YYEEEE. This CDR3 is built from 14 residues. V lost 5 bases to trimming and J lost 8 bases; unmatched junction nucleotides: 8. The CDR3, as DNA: TGTGCCAGCAGAGCGGACAGGGGGCTAGAGGGCTACACCTTC. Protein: CASRADRGLEGYTF.

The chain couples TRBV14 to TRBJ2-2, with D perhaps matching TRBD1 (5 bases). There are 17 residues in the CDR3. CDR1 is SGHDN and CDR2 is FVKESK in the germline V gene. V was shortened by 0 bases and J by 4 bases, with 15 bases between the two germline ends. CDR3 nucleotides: TGTGCCAGCAGCCAAGAAGGGCACAGGTTTATCACCGGGGAGCTGTTTTTT. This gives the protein CASSQEGHRFITGELFF.

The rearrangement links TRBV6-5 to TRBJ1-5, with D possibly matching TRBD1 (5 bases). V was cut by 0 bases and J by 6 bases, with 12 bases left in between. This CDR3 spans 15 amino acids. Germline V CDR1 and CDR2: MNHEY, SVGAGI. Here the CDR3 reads CASSYSGGGGQPQHF. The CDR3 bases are TGTGCCAGCAGTTACTCGGGGGGAGGCGGTCAGCCCCAGCATTTT.

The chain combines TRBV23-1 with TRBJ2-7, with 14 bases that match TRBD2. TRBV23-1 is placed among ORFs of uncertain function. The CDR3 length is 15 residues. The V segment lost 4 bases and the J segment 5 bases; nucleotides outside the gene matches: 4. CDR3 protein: CASSPGLAGEHEQYV. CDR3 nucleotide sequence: TGCGCCAGCAGTCCGGGACTAGCGGGAGAACACGAGCAGTACGTC.

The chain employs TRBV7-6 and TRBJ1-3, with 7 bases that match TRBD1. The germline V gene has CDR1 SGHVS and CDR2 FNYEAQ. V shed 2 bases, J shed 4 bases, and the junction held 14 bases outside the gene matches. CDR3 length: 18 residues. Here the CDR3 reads CASSLYRGTVQLGNTIYF. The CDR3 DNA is TGTGCCAGCAGCTTATATAGGGGGACAGTGCAGCTGGGAAACACCATATATTTT.

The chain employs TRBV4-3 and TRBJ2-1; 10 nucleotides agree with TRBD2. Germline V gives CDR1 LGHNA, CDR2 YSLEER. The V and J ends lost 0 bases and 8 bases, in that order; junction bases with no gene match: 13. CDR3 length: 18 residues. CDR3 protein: CASSQDPSSGRNVYEQFF. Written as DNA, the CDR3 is TGCGCCAGCAGCCAAGATCCTTCTAGCGGGAGAAATGTATATGAGCAGTTCTTC.

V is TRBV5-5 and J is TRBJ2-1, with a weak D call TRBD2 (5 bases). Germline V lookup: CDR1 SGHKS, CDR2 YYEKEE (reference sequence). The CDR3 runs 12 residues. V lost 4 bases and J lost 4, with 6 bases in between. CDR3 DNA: TGTGCCAGCAGCCCGGGGTACAATGAGCAGTTCTTC. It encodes CASSPGYNEQFF.

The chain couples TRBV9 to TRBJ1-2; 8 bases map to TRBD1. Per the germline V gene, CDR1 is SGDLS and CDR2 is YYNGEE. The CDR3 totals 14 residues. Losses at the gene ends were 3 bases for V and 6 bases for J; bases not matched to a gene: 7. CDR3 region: CASSAGGASNGYTF. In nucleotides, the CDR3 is TGTGCCAGCAGCGCAGGGGGCGCGTCTAATGGCTACACCTTC.

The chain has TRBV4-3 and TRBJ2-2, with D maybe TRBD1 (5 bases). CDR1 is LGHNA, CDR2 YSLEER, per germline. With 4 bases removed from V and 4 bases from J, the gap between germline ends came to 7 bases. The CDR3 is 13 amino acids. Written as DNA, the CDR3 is TGCGCCAGCAGCCCAGGGTTCACCGGGGAGCTGTTTTTT. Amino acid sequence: CASSPGFTGELFF.

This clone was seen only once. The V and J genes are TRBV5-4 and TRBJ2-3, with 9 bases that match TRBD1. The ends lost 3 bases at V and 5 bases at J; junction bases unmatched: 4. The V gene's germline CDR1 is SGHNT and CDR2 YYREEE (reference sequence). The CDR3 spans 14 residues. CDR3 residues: CASSSGQGGDTQYF. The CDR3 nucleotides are TGTGCCAGCAGCTCGGGACAGGGTGGAGATACGCAGTATTTT.

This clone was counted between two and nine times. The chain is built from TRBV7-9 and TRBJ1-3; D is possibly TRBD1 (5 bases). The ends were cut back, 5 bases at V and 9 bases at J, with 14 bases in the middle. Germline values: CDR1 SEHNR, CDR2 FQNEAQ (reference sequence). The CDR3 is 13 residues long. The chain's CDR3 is CASSPTGELTIYF. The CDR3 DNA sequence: TGTGCCAGCAGCCCGACGGGGGAACTCACCATATATTTT. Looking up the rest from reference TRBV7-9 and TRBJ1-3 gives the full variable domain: DTGVSQNPRHKITKRGQNVTFRCDPISEHNRLYWYRQTLGQGPEFLTYFQNEAQLEKSRLLSDRFSAERPKGSFSTLEIQRTEQGDSAMYLCASSPTGELTIYFGEGSWLTVV.

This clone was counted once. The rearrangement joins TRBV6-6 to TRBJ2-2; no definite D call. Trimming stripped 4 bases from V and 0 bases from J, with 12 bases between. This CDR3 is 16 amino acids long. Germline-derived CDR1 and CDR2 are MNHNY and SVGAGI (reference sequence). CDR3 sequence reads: CASSSSLSANTGELFF. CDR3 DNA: TGTGCCAGCAGTTCCTCCCTGAGCGCGAACACCGGGGAGCTGTTTTTT.

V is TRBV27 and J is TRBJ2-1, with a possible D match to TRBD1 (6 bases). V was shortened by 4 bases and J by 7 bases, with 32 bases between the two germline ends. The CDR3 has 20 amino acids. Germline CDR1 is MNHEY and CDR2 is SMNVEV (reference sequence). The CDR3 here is CASSSRLPQGPLDRLNEQFF. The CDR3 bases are TGTGCCAGCAGTTCTCGACTACCACAGGGACCCCTTGATCGGTTGAATGAGCAGTTCTTC.

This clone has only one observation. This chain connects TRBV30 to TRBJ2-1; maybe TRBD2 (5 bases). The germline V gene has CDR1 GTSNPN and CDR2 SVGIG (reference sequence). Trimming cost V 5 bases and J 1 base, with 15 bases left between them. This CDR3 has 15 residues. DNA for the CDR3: TGTGCCTGGGGCGTCTCGGCGGGTTCCTACAATGAGCAGTTCTTC. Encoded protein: CAWGVSAGSYNEQFF.

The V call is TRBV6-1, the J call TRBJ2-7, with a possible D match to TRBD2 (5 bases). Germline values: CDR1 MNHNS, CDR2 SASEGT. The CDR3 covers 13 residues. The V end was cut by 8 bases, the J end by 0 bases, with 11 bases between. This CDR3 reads CASVRGSSYEQYV. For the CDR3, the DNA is TGTGCCAGCGTCCGAGGGAGCTCCTACGAGCAGTACGTC.

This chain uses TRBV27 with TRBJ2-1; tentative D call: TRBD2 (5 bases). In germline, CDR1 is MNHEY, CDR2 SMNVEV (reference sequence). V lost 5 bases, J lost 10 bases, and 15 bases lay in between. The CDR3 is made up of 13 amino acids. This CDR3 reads CASSILETGEQFF. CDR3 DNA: TGTGCCAGCAGTATCCTTGAGACGGGAGAGCAGTTCTTC.

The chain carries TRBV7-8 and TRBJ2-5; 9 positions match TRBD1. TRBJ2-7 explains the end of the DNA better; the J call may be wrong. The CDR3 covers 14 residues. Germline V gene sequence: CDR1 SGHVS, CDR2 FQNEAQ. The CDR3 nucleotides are TGTGCCAGCAGCCCCGGGACAGGGCTCCACGAGCAGTACTTC. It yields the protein CASSPGTGLHEQYF.

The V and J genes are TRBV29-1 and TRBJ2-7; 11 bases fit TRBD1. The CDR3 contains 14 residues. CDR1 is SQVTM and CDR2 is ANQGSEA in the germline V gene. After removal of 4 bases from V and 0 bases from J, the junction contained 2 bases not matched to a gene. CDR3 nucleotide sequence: TGCAGCGTTGGGGGGACAGGGGGCTCCTACGAGCAGTACTTC. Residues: CSVGGTGGSYEQYF.

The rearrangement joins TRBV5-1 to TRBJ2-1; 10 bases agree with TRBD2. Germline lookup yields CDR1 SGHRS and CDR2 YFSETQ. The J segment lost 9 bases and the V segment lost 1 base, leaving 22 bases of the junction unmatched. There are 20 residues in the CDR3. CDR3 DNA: TGCGCCAGCAGCTTGAGGGCTCGGACTAGCGGAGCAGAGGGGCTGGGTGAGCAGTTCTTC. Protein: CASSLRARTSGAEGLGEQFF. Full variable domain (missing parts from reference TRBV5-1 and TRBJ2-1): KAGVTQTPRYLIKTRGQQVTLSCSPISGHRSVSWYQQTPGQGLQFLFEYFSETQRNKGNFPGRFSGRQFSNSRSEMNVSTLELGDSALYLCASSLRARTSGAEGLGEQFFGPGTRLTVL.

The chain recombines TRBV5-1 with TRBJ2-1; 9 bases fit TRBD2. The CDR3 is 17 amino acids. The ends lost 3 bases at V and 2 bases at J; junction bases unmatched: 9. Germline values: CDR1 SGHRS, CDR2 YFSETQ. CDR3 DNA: TGCGCCAGCAGCTCCTTTTTTGGCGGGAGGGCCTACAATGAGCAGTTCTTC. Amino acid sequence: CASSSFFGGRAYNEQFF.

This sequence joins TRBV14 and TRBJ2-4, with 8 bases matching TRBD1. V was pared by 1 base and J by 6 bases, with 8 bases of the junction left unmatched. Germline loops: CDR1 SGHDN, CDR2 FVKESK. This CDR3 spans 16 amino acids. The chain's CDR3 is CASSQARTGWLNIQYF. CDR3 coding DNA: TGTGCCAGCAGCCAAGCTCGGACAGGGTGGTTAAACATTCAGTACTTC.